This T cell receptor (beta chain) was identified in a study of response to subunit inactivated influenza vaccine. General study points: Only a handful of new T cells, the authors suggested, are recruited with each seasonal influenza vaccination.

The V gene's germline CDR1 is LNHDA and CDR2 SQIVND (reference sequence). With V trimmed by 9 bases and J by 0 bases, 2 bases remained unmatched. This CDR3 contains 13 residues. From the RT-PCR reads, TCRdb called clonotypes with MiXCR, one entry per CDR3 protein. The sample lists hundreds of thousands of distinct CDR3 sequences; approximately 15% were seen once. This clonotype was seen only once. Antigen specificity is unknown. The TCR comes from a man over 45 who received an inactivated influenza vaccine. The V call is TRBV19, the J call TRBJ1-1; 9 positions match TRBD1. The sequenced sample was PBMCs from blood, obtained approximately 15 days before vaccination. CDR3: CASTGGLNTEAFF. CDR3 coding DNA: TGTGCCAGCACAGGGGGCCTGAACACTGAAGCTTTCTTT.